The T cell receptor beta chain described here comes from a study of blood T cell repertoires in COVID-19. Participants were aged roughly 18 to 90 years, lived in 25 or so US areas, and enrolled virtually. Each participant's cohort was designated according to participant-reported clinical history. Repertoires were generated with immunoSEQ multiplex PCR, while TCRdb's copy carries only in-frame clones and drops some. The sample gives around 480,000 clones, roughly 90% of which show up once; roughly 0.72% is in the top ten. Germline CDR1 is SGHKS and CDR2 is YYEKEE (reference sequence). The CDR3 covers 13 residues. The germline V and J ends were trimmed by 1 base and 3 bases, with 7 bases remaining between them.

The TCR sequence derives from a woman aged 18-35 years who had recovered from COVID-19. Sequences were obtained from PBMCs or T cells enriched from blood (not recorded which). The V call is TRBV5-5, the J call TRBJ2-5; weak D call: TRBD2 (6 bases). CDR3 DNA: TGTGCCAGCAGCTTGTCGGGGGAAGAGACCCAGTACTTC. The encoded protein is CASSLSGEETQYF.